This T cell receptor beta chain was obtained from a study of shared clonotypes between healthy human individuals. In the CD4+ fraction, cells were divided into CD45RA+ naive and CD45RA-negative memory subsets. The V and J ends lost 2 bases and 4 bases, in that order; junction bases with no gene match: 6. The germline gives CDR1 LGHNT, CDR2 FRNRAP. The CDR3 consists of 15 residues. Study results and limitations: Donors were few, which limited the genetic and exposure-history diversity represented.

This table comes from immunoSEQ multiplex PCR, and its TCRdb copy is limited to in-frame clones, with some not included. Counted here are approximately 1,500,000 clones, nearly 99% occurring once; the ten biggest clones make up 0.4% to 0.45%. To note about this clone: Its antigen is unidentified.

The receptor was isolated from a man under 40 in good health. Sequenced: naive CD4+ T cells sorted from blood. The subset is: CD45RA+ positively selected. This chain joins TRBV12-5 and TRBJ2-5, with 8 bases that match TRBD1. The CDR3 here is CASGLWQGAGETQYF. DNA of the CDR3: TGTGCTAGTGGTTTGTGGCAGGGGGCAGGAGAGACCCAGTACTTC.